A selection of T cell receptor beta chains follows, all from one sample in a study of control samples from healthy donors and cancer patients. The repertoire was sequenced with immunoSEQ multiplex PCR; TCRdb's copy has only in-frame clones and lacks some. This repertoire shows some 120,000 clones, approximately 94% found once; its top ten account for over 1.5%. Sequencing was done on a sample of PBMCs. The receptors originated from a man aged 45 to 65 with head and neck cancer. CDR3s include the opening cysteine and the closing phenylalanine or tryptophan. A D gene is named only where the DNA matches it firmly. Not every row has a clone size; where given, it reads once, few, many or a size class.

v_gene	d_gene	abundance	j_gene	CDR3aa	CDR3nt
TRBV27	TRBD1	NA	TRBJ1-5	CASSPNRGRQPQHF	TGTGCCAGCAGTCCTAACAGGGGGCGGCAGCCCCAGCATTTT
TRBV5-1	NA	NA	TRBJ1-1	CASSSSGSMNTEAFF	TGCGCCAGCAGTTCATCAGGGAGTATGAACACTGAAGCTTTCTTT
TRBV5-1	TRBD1	NA	TRBJ2-1	CASSPTGTGGWDEQFF	TGCGCCAGCAGCCCAACCGGGACAGGGGGCTGGGATGAGCAGTTCTTC
TRBV5-4	TRBD2	NA	TRBJ2-7	CASSLEASGGYEQYF	TGTGCCAGCAGCTTGGAGGCTAGCGGGGGGTACGAGCAGTACTTC
TRBV2	NA	NA	TRBJ1-1	CASRAGIDRLNTEAFF	TGTGCCAGCAGGGCCGGAATCGACAGGCTGAACACTGAAGCTTTCTTT
TRBV7-2	NA	NA	TRBJ2-3	CASSLGAGPDTQYF	TGTGCCAGCAGCTTAGGGGCGGGTCCAGATACGCAGTATTTT
TRBV30	NA	NA	TRBJ1-2	CAWTGGGGGYTF	TGTGCCTGGACTGGGGGAGGTGGAGGCTACACCTTC
TRBV9	NA	NA	TRBJ2-7	CASSSVGGEQYF	TGTGCCAGCAGCTCGGTGGGCGGGGAGCAGTACTTC
TRBV7-9	NA	NA	TRBJ2-7	CASSGAVYEQYF	TGTGCCAGCAGCGGGGCCGTCTACGAGCAGTACTTC
TRBV19	NA	few	TRBJ1-2	CASSNPGLLYGYTF	TGTGCCAGTAGTAACCCCGGCCTCCTCTATGGCTACACCTTC
TRBV6-2/TRBV6-3	TRBD2	NA	TRBJ2-7	CASSYERGPAFSYEQYF	TGTGCCAGCAGTTACGAGCGGGGGCCTGCCTTCTCCTACGAGCAGTACTTC
TRBV28	NA	NA	TRBJ1-2	CASSLDTPSGYTF	TGTGCCAGCAGTTTGGACACCCCAAGTGGGTACACCTTC
TRBV4-3	NA	NA	TRBJ2-6	CASSQERGSGANVLTF	TGCGCCAGCAGCCAAGAACGGGGCTCTGGGGCCAACGTCCTGACTTTC
TRBV19	NA	NA	TRBJ1-2	CASKDKGFEGNYGYTF	TGTGCCAGTAAGGACAAGGGGTTTGAGGGGAACTATGGCTACACCTTC
TRBV11-2	NA	NA	TRBJ2-1	CASSLDQAPSYNEQFF	TGTGCCAGCAGCTTAGACCAGGCTCCCTCCTACAATGAGCAGTTCTTC
TRBV6-6	NA	once	TRBJ1-6	CASMHRDGVNSPLHF	TGTGCCAGCATGCACCGGGACGGCGTTAATTCACCCCTCCACTTT
TRBV24-1	NA	NA	TRBJ1-1	CATSDSLNTEAFF	TGTGCCACCAGTGATTCCCTGAACACTGAAGCTTTCTTT
TRBV19	NA	NA	TRBJ2-2	CASSIHWSLATGELFF	TGTGCCAGTAGTATACACTGGAGTTTGGCCACCGGGGAGCTGTTTTTT
TRBV25-1	TRBD1	NA	TRBJ1-1	CASRGQPNTEAFF	TGTGCCAGCAGGGGACAGCCGAACACTGAAGCTTTCTTT
TRBV6-5	NA	NA	TRBJ1-1	CASRLGQTNTEAFF	TGTGCCAGCAGATTAGGACAGACGAACACTGAAGCTTTCTTT
TRBV10-2	NA	NA	TRBJ2-5	CASMVGGGQYF	TGCGCCAGCATGGTAGGGGGAGGCCAGTACTTC
TRBV6-5	NA	NA	TRBJ2-3	CASSPGYFSTDTQYF	TGTGCCAGCAGCCCAGGGTATTTCAGCACAGATACGCAGTATTTT
TRBV27	TRBD1	NA	TRBJ1-6	CAAQGGNSPLHF	TGTGCCGCTCAGGGGGGGAATTCACCCCTCCACTTT
TRBV7-2	NA	NA	TRBJ2-5	CASSLGAYQETQYF	TGTGCCAGCAGCTTAGGGGCTTACCAAGAGACCCAGTACTTC
TRBV4-1	NA	NA	TRBJ2-1	CASSQDRGARSSYNEQFF	TGCGCCAGCAGCCAAGATCGGGGGGCCCGGAGCTCCTACAATGAGCAGTTCTTC
TRBV2	NA	NA	TRBJ2-1	CASNLGSSYNEQFF	TGTGCCAGCAATTTGGGGAGCTCCTACAATGAGCAGTTCTTC
TRBV6-5	NA	once	TRBJ2-5	CASRDAETQYF	TGTGCCAGCAGAGACGCGGAGACCCAGTACTTC
TRBV4-2	TRBD1	NA	TRBJ1-2	CASSQEQGADGYTF	TGTGCCAGCAGCCAAGAGCAGGGGGCGGATGGCTACACCTTC
TRBV5-8	TRBD1	NA	TRBJ1-5	CASSPLQGAGQPQHF	TGTGCCAGCAGCCCTTTACAGGGGGCCGGACAGCCCCAGCATTTT
TRBV5-4	TRBD1	NA	TRBJ2-7	CASSSQGAFTYEQYF	TGTGCCAGCAGCTCCCAGGGGGCATTCACCTACGAGCAGTACTTC
TRBV30	TRBD1	NA	TRBJ1-6	CAWSGTGTPYNSPLHF	TGTGCCTGGAGTGGGACAGGGACGCCTTATAATTCACCCCTCCACTTT
TRBV24-1	NA	NA	TRBJ1-1	CATSEGYEAFF	TGTGCCACCAGTGAAGGCTATGAAGCTTTCTTT
TRBV4-2	TRBD1	NA	TRBJ1-1	CASSQGRDPGGEAFF	TGTGCCAGCAGCCAAGGGCGGGACCCAGGGGGTGAAGCTTTCTTT
TRBV11-2	TRBD2	NA	TRBJ2-2	CASSLDAVYWGGTGELFF	TGTGCCAGCAGCTTAGACGCAGTATACTGGGGAGGGACCGGGGAGCTGTTTTTT
TRBV5-6	TRBD1	once	TRBJ1-1	CASSLKGAGTEAFF	TGTGCCAGCAGCTTGAAGGGGGCGGGCACTGAAGCTTTCTTT
TRBV6-2/TRBV6-3	TRBD2	NA	TRBJ2-3	CASSQAGGDTQYF	TGTGCCAGCAGTCAAGCGGGGGGCGATACGCAGTATTTT
TRBV7-2	TRBD2	once	TRBJ2-7	CASSRGLRYEQYF	TGTGCCAGCAGCCGGGGACTAAGGTACGAGCAGTACTTC
TRBV12-3/TRBV12-4	NA	NA	TRBJ2-2	CASSLTPPGELFF	TGTGCCAGCAGTTTAACCCCGCCCGGGGAGCTGTTTTTT
TRBV3-1/TRBV3-2	NA	NA	TRBJ2-2	CASSQGQGSNTGELFF	TGTGCCAGCAGCCAAGGTCAGGGCTCGAACACCGGGGAGCTGTTTTTT
TRBV5-1	NA	NA	TRBJ2-3	CASSFGGSSRSDTQYF	TGCGCCAGCAGCTTTGGGGGTAGCAGCAGATCAGATACGCAGTATTTT
TRBV19	TRBD1	NA	TRBJ1-2	CASNPGTGANYGYTF	TGTGCCAGTAACCCCGGGACAGGGGCGAACTATGGCTACACCTTC
TRBV12-3/TRBV12-4	NA	NA	TRBJ1-5	CASGAGSGQPQHF	TGTGCCAGCGGGGCGGGGTCTGGTCAGCCCCAGCATTTT
TRBV6-6	NA	few	TRBJ1-1	CASSHWVNTEAFF	TGTGCCAGCAGCCACTGGGTGAACACTGAAGCTTTCTTT
TRBV28	TRBD1	NA	TRBJ1-3	CASTGGGLSGNTIYF	TGTGCCAGCACAGGGGGGGGCCTCTCTGGAAACACCATATATTTT
TRBV29-1	NA	NA	TRBJ2-1	CSGQGRGTYNEQFF	TGCAGCGGACAGGGTCGGGGGACCTACAATGAGCAGTTCTTC
TRBV30	NA	NA	TRBJ1-3	CALKLSGNTIYF	TGTGCCCTCAAACTATCGGGAAACACCATATATTTT
TRBV12-3/TRBV12-4	NA	NA	TRBJ2-7	CASSLFPGAGYF	TGTGCCAGCAGTTTATTCCCCGGCGCGGGGTACTTC
TRBV19	NA	few	TRBJ1-5	CASSQGRSNQPQHF	TGTGCCAGTAGTCAGGGTCGGAGCAATCAGCCCCAGCATTTT
TRBV3-1/TRBV3-2	TRBD2	NA	TRBJ2-5	CASSQALLAGEGTQYF	TGTGCCAGCAGCCAAGCCCTCCTAGCGGGCGAAGGGACCCAGTACTTC
TRBV7-9	TRBD1	NA	TRBJ1-2	CASSLELRDRGRGYTF	TGTGCCAGCAGCTTGGAGCTCCGGGACAGGGGGCGCGGCTACACCTTC
TRBV6-6	TRBD1	NA	TRBJ1-5	CASSHQGAGNQPQHF	TGTGCCAGCAGTCATCAGGGGGCCGGCAATCAGCCCCAGCATTTT
TRBV9	TRBD2	NA	TRBJ2-3	CASSGRSGGPSTQYF	TGTGCCAGCAGCGGCCGGAGCGGGGGGCCCTCTACGCAGTATTTT
TRBV7-2	NA	NA	TRBJ2-7	CASSKDRGLPYEQYF	TGTGCCAGCAGTAAAGACAGGGGACTACCCTACGAGCAGTACTTC
TRBV20-1	TRBD2	few	TRBJ2-1	CSASRASGRNNEQFF	TGCAGTGCTAGTAGGGCTAGCGGACGAAACAATGAGCAGTTCTTC
TRBV7-2	NA	NA	TRBJ1-1	CASSLAGGVEAFF	TGTGCCAGCAGCTTAGCTGGGGGAGTTGAAGCTTTCTTT
TRBV28	TRBD1	NA	TRBJ1-1	CASSLQGASTEAFF	TGTGCCAGCAGTTTACAGGGGGCGAGCACTGAAGCTTTCTTT
TRBV6-1	NA	NA	TRBJ2-1	CASSDPENEQFF	TGTGCCAGCAGTGACCCAGAGAATGAGCAGTTCTTC
TRBV5-1	TRBD1	NA	TRBJ1-6	CASSLTGEAYNSPLHF	TGCGCCAGCAGCCTGACAGGGGAGGCCTATAATTCACCCCTCCACTTT
TRBV25-1	TRBD2	NA	TRBJ2-3	CASSGGAGRDTQYF	TGTGCCAGCAGTGGCGGGGCCGGGAGGGATACGCAGTATTTT
TRBV6-6	TRBD2	NA	TRBJ2-1	CASSYLVAGGGEQFF	TGTGCCAGCAGTTACCTTGTAGCGGGGGGGGGTGAGCAGTTCTTC